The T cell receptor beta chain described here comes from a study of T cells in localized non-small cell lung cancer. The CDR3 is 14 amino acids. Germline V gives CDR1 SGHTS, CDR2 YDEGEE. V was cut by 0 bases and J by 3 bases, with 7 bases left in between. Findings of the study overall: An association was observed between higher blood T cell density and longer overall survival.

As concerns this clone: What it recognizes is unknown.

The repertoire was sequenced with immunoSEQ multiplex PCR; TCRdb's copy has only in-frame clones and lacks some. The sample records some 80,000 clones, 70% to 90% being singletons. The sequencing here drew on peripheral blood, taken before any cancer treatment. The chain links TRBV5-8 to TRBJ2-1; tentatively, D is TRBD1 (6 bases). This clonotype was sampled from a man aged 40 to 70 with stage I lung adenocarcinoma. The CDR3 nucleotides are TGTGCCAGCAGCTTGGGACAGGACTACAATGAGCAGTTCTTC. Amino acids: CASSLGQDYNEQFF.